These 4 T cell receptor beta chains share one sample of origin, sequenced in a study of cytomegalovirus exposure and HLA in healthy donors. The protocol was immunoSEQ multiplex PCR, while the TCRdb copy is restricted to in-frame clones and leaves out a portion. In the table there are about 65,000 clones, 92% of which are singletons. Sequencing was performed on PBMCs. The origin of the receptors is a woman aged 18-29 years in good health and CMV-seronegative.

This chain joins TRBV6-5 and TRBJ2-5; 7 bases are shared with TRBD1. V lost 6 bases to trimming and J lost 3 bases; unmatched junction nucleotides: 4. The CDR3 is 13 residues long. The germline V gene encodes CDR1 MNHEY and CDR2 SVGAGI. CDR3 loop: CASRETGKETQYF. The DNA for the CDR3 is TGTGCCAGCAGGGAGACAGGGAAAGAGACCCAGTACTTC.

The chain uses TRBV19 and TRBJ1-2; 7 bases line up with TRBD1. Trimming took 6 bases from V and 8 from J; bases not matched to a gene: 18. Germline V gene sequence: CDR1 LNHDA, CDR2 SQIVND (reference sequence). The CDR3 is 16 residues long. CDR3: CASRRQGQDSKYGYTF. The CDR3 nucleotides read TGTGCCAGTAGGAGACAGGGTCAGGATTCCAAATACGGCTACACCTTC.

This chain connects TRBV5-5 to TRBJ2-6; the D gene is possibly TRBD2 (5 bases). Germline-derived CDR1 and CDR2 are SGHKS and YYEKEE (reference sequence). Trimming left V 1 base short and J 0 bases short, with 5 bases between. The CDR3 sequence is 15 residues long. This chain's CDR3 is CASSLRGSGANVLTF. In DNA form, the CDR3 reads TGTGCCAGCAGCTTGCGGGGCTCTGGGGCCAACGTCCTGACTTTC.

This chain uses TRBV27 with TRBJ1-5, with D perhaps matching TRBD1 (5 bases). Between the trimmed V and J ends, which lost 2 bases and 2 bases, there was a span of 7 bases. This CDR3 is built from 14 residues. Germline V lookup: CDR1 MNHEY, CDR2 SMNVEV (reference sequence). CDR3 in DNA: TGTGCCAGCAGTTTAGGCAGGGGCAATCAGCCCCAGCATTTT. It yields the protein CASSLGRGNQPQHF.